This TCR beta chain originates from a study of OX40 agonist ivuxolimab in advanced cancers. Study details: Patients in dose escalation had liver, melanoma, kidney or head and neck cancers. Study conclusions and caveats: Relative to CD4+, CD8+ T cells held more expanded clones on average. Low levels of normalized T-cell clonal expansion also appeared in some nonresponders.

CDR1 is MGHDK and CDR2 is SYGVNS in the germline V gene. The CDR3 runs 15 residues. V lost 2 bases and J lost 2; bases outside the gene matches: 2. Details on this clone: Its antigen remains unknown.

The data were produced by immunoSEQ multiplex PCR, yet TCRdb's version contains in-frame clones alone and is incomplete. The sample carries approximately 6,000 clones, 68% recorded once. The chain couples TRBV25-1 to TRBJ2-5; 10 bases fit TRBD2. The starting material was CD4+ or CD8+ T cells sorted from blood, obtained in a trial of the OX40 agonist ivuxolimab. This sequence was found in an adult with an advanced solid tumor such as melanoma, head and neck, liver or kidney cancer. The CDR3 region has the DNA TGTGCCAGCAGTGAACGGACTAGCGGTCAAGAGACCCAGTACTTC. This translates into CASSERTSGQETQYF.